This T cell receptor (beta chain) was sequenced for a study of cytomegalovirus exposure and HLA in healthy donors. The study, taken as a whole, reports: Earlier analysis yielded a pattern in which most TCR beta V segments were productive about 87% or about 30% of the time.

Points on this clone: Its matching antigen is unknown.

Nominally healthy donors provided the samples, though records likely missed some immune exposures. PCR used 60 Vbeta primers and 13 Jbeta primers. Assay used: immunoSEQ multiplex PCR; TCRdb lists only in-frame clones, some missing. The table shows 150,000 to 200,000 clones, with 70% to 80% occurring only once. With V trimmed by 6 bases and J by 2 bases, 9 bases remained unmatched. Germline CDR1 is SGHTA and CDR2 is FQGNSA. The length of the CDR3 is 16 residues. Sequencing was performed on PBMCs. The TCR originated in a man aged 50-60 years in good health and CMV-seropositive. This sequence joins TRBV7-2 and TRBJ2-4; 8 nucleotides align to TRBD1. The CDR3 loop reads CASRTRTGFSKNIQYF. CDR3 in DNA: TGTGCCAGCAGAACAAGGACAGGGTTTTCCAAAAACATTCAGTACTTC.